This T cell receptor beta chain came from a study of blood T cell repertoires in COVID-19. Looking at the study overall: T cells, B-cell-depleted T cells, or PBMCs provided the cDNA or gDNA that served as material.

This clone appeared a single time. As processed by the authors: The assay estimated nucleated cells by amplifying reference gene primers. Sequencing was performed with immunoSEQ multiplex PCR; in TCRdb, only in-frame clones are kept and a portion is missing. V, J and clone size are those of that table, while D and trimming were read from the DNA. This table holds fewer than 450,000 clones, under 95% found once. The CDR3 runs to 13 residues. Germline V lookup: CDR1 MNHEY, CDR2 SVGAGI. The ends lost 9 bases at V and 7 bases at J; junction bases unmatched: 5. The sequence was obtained from a woman aged 18-35 years who had recovered from COVID-19. What was sequenced was peripheral blood. The chain recombines TRBV6-5 with TRBJ2-3; 12 positions agree with TRBD2. The CDR3 loop is CASWTSGVNTQYF. In nucleotides, the CDR3 is TGTGCCAGTTGGACTAGCGGGGTAAATACGCAGTATTTT.